The rows below give T cell receptor beta chains drawn from one sample of a study of cytomegalovirus exposure and HLA in healthy donors. Libraries were prepared by immunoSEQ multiplex PCR; TCRdb keeps only in-frame clonotypes and omits some of them. The table shows roughly 150,000 clones, with 81% occurring only once. Sequencing was performed on PBMCs. The receptors originated from a woman aged 18-30 years in good health and CMV-seronegative. Each CDR3 is given with its conserved first and last residue. A D gene is named only where the DNA matches it firmly. Not every row has a clone size; where given, it reads once, few, many or a size class.

D gene,J gene,clone size,V gene,CDR3 protein,CDR3 DNA
NA,TRBJ2-2,NA,TRBV12-5,CASGFSVGGPFAGELFF,TGTGCTAGTGGTTTTTCCGTGGGGGGGCCTTTCGCCGGGGAGCTGTTTTTT
NA,TRBJ1-2,NA,TRBV5-5,CASTLGGSYGYTF,TGTGCCAGCACCCTGGGGGGATCCTATGGCTACACCTTC
TRBD1,TRBJ2-7,NA,TRBV19,CASSLGTGLNYEQYF,TGTGCCAGTTCACTCGGGACAGGGCTAAACTACGAGCAGTACTTC
NA,TRBJ2-7,NA,TRBV25-1,CASSERGHTTYEQYF,TGTGCCAGCAGTGAGAGAGGCCACACAACCTACGAGCAGTACTTC
TRBD1,TRBJ1-2,NA,TRBV2,CASRTQGVGGYTF,TGTGCCAGCAGAACACAGGGGGTAGGTGGCTACACCTTC
TRBD1,TRBJ2-2,NA,TRBV5-1,CASSFSTGSSGELFF,TGCGCCAGCAGCTTTTCGACAGGGAGTAGCGGGGAGCTGTTTTTT
TRBD2,TRBJ2-7,NA,TRBV2,CASSISGGPYEQYF,TGTGCCAGCAGTATTAGCGGGGGGCCCTACGAGCAGTACTTC
NA,TRBJ1-4,NA,TRBV19,CASTQDSSFREKLFF,TGTGCCAGTACCCAGGACAGTTCCTTCCGGGAAAAACTGTTTTTT
NA,TRBJ1-4,NA,TRBV5-1,CASSLVGADNEKLFF,TGCGCCAGCAGCTTGGTGGGGGCAGATAATGAAAAACTGTTTTTT
TRBD2,TRBJ2-1,few,TRBV28,CASSLRTSSYNEQFF,TGTGCCAGCAGTTTACGGACTAGCTCCTACAATGAGCAGTTCTTC
NA,TRBJ1-6,NA,TRBV11-2,CASSPLRGNSYYSPLHF,TGTGCCAGCAGCCCCCTGCGGGGTAACTCCTATTATTCACCCCTCCACTTT
NA,TRBJ2-5,once,TRBV18,CASSPGVGETQYF,TGTGCCAGCTCACCGGGAGTAGGAGAGACCCAGTACTTC
NA,TRBJ2-7,NA,TRBV9,CASSATGTTHYEQYF,TGTGCCAGCAGCGCAACCGGGACAACACACTACGAGCAGTACTTC
NA,TRBJ1-1,NA,TRBV23-1,CASSLPIWTGRDTEAFF,TGCGCCAGCAGTCTCCCTATCTGGACGGGAAGGGACACTGAAGCTTTCTTT
NA,TRBJ2-5,NA,TRBV19,CASSISSSVQETQYF,TGTGCCAGTAGTATATCCAGTTCAGTCCAAGAGACCCAGTACTTC
NA,TRBJ2-6,NA,TRBV7-9,CSSSLYWPDSSGANVLTF,TGTTCCAGCAGCTTATATTGGCCAGACAGCTCTGGGGCCAACGTCCTGACTTTC
TRBD2,TRBJ2-7,NA,TRBV27,CASTGGSTSGSGNEQYF,TGTGCCAGCACCGGTGGATCGACTAGCGGGAGTGGTAACGAGCAGTACTTC
TRBD1,TRBJ2-5,NA,TRBV5-4,CASSLNRGAGETQYF,TGTGCCAGCAGCTTGAACAGGGGCGCAGGGGAGACCCAGTACTTC